These 10 T cell receptor beta chains share one sample of origin, sequenced in a study of T-cell memory formation after mild COVID-19. TCRdb re-analysed the 5' RACE reads in MiXCR, keeping a single row per CDR3 protein. The table records roughly 510,000 distinct CDR3 sequences, 17% of them present only once. The sample comprised PBMCs or a T cell subset sorted from them (not recorded which). These receptors all come from an adult woman who had mild COVID-19 (a few samples of this study predate the infection). Cell type and time point are not known.

This clonotype has a handful of counts. CDR3 bases: TGTGCCACCAGTGGACAGGGAGGAGAGGAGACCCAGTACTTC. Encoded protein: CATSGQGGEETQYF. The chain uses TRBV24-1 and TRBJ2-5; possible D gene TRBD1, 7 bases. Deletions cut 5 bases from V and 5 bases from J, with 14 bases between. The CDR3 is 14 amino acids. Germline lookup yields CDR1 KGHDR and CDR2 SFDVKD.

This clonotype was found many times. The chain carries TRBV7-9 and TRBJ1-5; maybe TRBD1 (5 bases). The CDR3 extends over 13 amino acids. Deletions cut 1 base from V and 7 bases from J, with 8 bases between. CDR1 and CDR2 (germline): SEHNR, FQNEAQ (reference sequence). Here the CDR3 DNA reads TGTGCCAGCAGCTTAGGGGGCGACCAGCCCCAGCATTTT. It encodes CASSLGGDQPQHF.

The rearrangement links TRBV27 to TRBJ1-3; D gene unclear. The germline V gene encodes CDR1 MNHEY and CDR2 SMNVEV (reference sequence). This CDR3 spans 14 amino acids. The germline V and J ends were trimmed by 5 bases and 0 bases, with 8 bases remaining between them. CDR3 nucleotides: TGTGCCAGCAGTCCCCTTAGCTCTGGAAACACCATATATTTT. Its protein is CASSPLSSGNTIYF.

This clonotype showed up just a few times. The chain joins TRBV6-6 to TRBJ2-7; 9 bases map to TRBD2. This CDR3 has 15 residues. Germline V CDR1 and CDR2: MNHNY, SVGAGI (reference sequence). V shed 10 bases, J shed 1 base, and the junction held 11 bases outside the gene matches. This CDR3 reads CATCPDSGRSYEQYF. In DNA form, the CDR3 reads TGTGCCACCTGTCCCGATAGCGGGAGATCCTACGAGCAGTACTTC.

This clonotype was counted only a few times. J is TRBJ2-7 and V is TRBV6-5; 9 bases align to TRBD1. V was clipped by 5 bases and J by 1 base; unmatched bases: 18. The germline V gene has CDR1 MNHEY and CDR2 SVGAGI. The CDR3 sequence is 19 residues long. The chain's CDR3 is CASSTTLLGQGRNSYEQYF. CDR3 nucleotide sequence: TGTGCCAGCAGTACCACCCTTCTCGGACAGGGGAGAAATTCCTACGAGCAGTACTTC.

The V and J genes are TRBV29-1 and TRBJ2-2; 7 bases map to TRBD2. The length of the CDR3 is 15 residues. V lost 7 bases to trimming and J lost 0 bases; unmatched junction nucleotides: 8. The germline V gene has CDR1 SQVTM and CDR2 ANQGSEA. This CDR3 reads CSARIAGSNTGELFF. The CDR3, as DNA: TGCAGCGCTAGAATAGCGGGTTCGAACACCGGGGAGCTGTTTTTT.

The rearrangement uses TRBV3-1 and TRBJ1-4, with 9 bases identical to TRBD1. V trimming: 0 bases; J trimming: 8 bases; junction bases outside the gene matches: 1. Germline V gene sequence: CDR1 LGHDT, CDR2 YNNKEL (reference sequence). This CDR3 region has 14 residues. In nucleotides, the CDR3 is TGTGCCAGCAGCCAAGACGGACAGGGGGAAAAACTGTTTTTT. This codes for CASSQDGQGEKLFF.

This sequence joins TRBV6-1 and TRBJ2-7; TRBD2 agrees at 10 bases. CDR3 length: 15 residues. Per the germline V gene, CDR1 is MNHNS and CDR2 is SASEGT. J gave up 4 bases and V 8 bases, and 11 bases lay outside the gene matches. In nucleotides, the CDR3 is TGTGCCAGCGAAGTGCTAGCGGGAGTAAGGTACGAGCAGTACTTC. Its protein is CASEVLAGVRYEQYF.

The CDR3 here is CASSQAHLLASGNTIYF. In DNA form, the CDR3 reads TGTGCCAGCAGCCAAGCCCACTTACTCGCCTCTGGAAACACCATATATTTT. The chain couples TRBV3-1 to TRBJ1-3; D is unclear. The CDR3 sequence is 17 residues long. Germline CDR1 and CDR2: LGHDT and YNNKEL (reference sequence). V was clipped by 1 base and J by 0 bases, with 13 bases between them.

This sequence joins TRBV11-2 and TRBJ2-7; TRBD2 agrees at 8 bases. Per the germline V gene, CDR1 is SGHAT and CDR2 is FQNNGV. V gave up 5 bases and J gave up 6 bases; unmatched junction bases: 9. The CDR3 totals 14 residues. The chain's CDR3 is CASSLQREIGEQYF. In DNA form, the CDR3 reads TGTGCCAGCAGCCTCCAGCGGGAGATCGGCGAGCAGTACTTC.